The TCR beta chain described here comes from a study of blood T cell repertoires in COVID-19. Study-level background: The samples span acute and convalescent COVID-19 from the United States, Italy and Spain. T cells, B-cell-depleted T cells, or PBMCs provided the cDNA or gDNA that served as material.

This clone occurred a few times. Method: immunoSEQ multiplex PCR; TCRdb's copy keeps in-frame clones and lacks some. The data hold roughly 84,000 clones, with about 80% observed a single time. CDR1 SNHLY and CDR2 FYNNEI come from the germline V gene. CDR3 length: 14 residues. With V trimmed by 5 bases and J by 9 bases, 7 bases remained unmatched. The sequencing input was peripheral blood. This receptor was taken from a woman between 35 and 50 years old with active or convalescent COVID-19. This rearrangement joins TRBV2 to TRBJ2-7, with 13 bases aligning to TRBD2. CDR3 in DNA: TGTGCCAGCAGTTCTGGACTAGCGGGAGTTGGGCAGTACTTC. Its translation is CASSSGLAGVGQYF.